What follows is one T cell receptor beta chain and its context. The antigen remains undetermined. This CDR3 is built from 13 residues. Germline V CDR1 and CDR2: ENHRY, SYGVKD. The ends were cut back, 0 bases at V and 6 bases at J, with 6 bases in the middle. The source of the sample is a study of cytomegalovirus exposure and HLA in healthy donors. Overall study findings and caveats: There were under 200 TCR beta chains listed as cytomegalovirus-associated.

Only in-frame clones appear in the TCRdb table, and some are missing; sequencing was by immunoSEQ multiplex PCR. This table holds 90,000 or so clones, 85% found once. This sequence originates from a man between 18 and 35 years old in good health and CMV-seropositive. The sample was PBMCs. This chain links TRBV10-3 with TRBJ1-5; D is undetermined. The CDR3 sequence is CAISESYGQPQHF. CDR3 sequence (DNA): TGTGCCATCAGTGAGTCGTACGGTCAGCCCCAGCATTTT.